These 21 T cell receptor beta chains originate from one sample sequenced in a study of graft-versus-host responses after intestinal transplantation. Tissue from the graft was processed to free its intraepithelial and lamina propria lymphocytes. Produced via immunoSEQ multiplex PCR; TCRdb's table is partial and in-frame only. The data hold tens of thousands of clones, with about nine tenths observed a single time. The sequencing here drew on ileum tissue, taken about 350 days after transplant. The receptors here all came from a human patient who received an intestinal transplant, so some T cells may come from the graft donor.

Only a few counts were recorded for this clone. The chain uses TRBV6-5 and TRBJ2-3; D tentatively reads TRBD1 or TRBD2 (5 bases each). This CDR3 region has 14 residues. Per the germline V gene, CDR1 is MNHEY and CDR2 is SVGAGI. V lost 0 bases and J 1 base, leaving 5 bases between the germline ends. The CDR3, as DNA: TGTGCCAGCAGTTACTCGGGGGGCACAGATACGCAGTATTTT. Residues: CASSYSGGTDTQYF.

This clone occurred once. The rearrangement joins TRBV4-1 to TRBJ2-5, with 9 bases fitting TRBD2. CDR1 and CDR2 (germline): MGHRA, YSYEKL. With V trimmed by 4 bases and J by 4 bases, 7 bases remained unmatched. The CDR3 contains 15 residues. CDR3 in amino acids: CASSLAGGPGETQYF. As DNA, the CDR3 is TGCGCCAGCAGCCTCGCGGGGGGGCCTGGAGAGACCCAGTACTTC.

The V and J genes are TRBV5-1 and TRBJ2-5; D call uncertain. Gene TRBJ2-7 matches the end of the DNA better, so the J call may be wrong. The CDR3 consists of 14 residues. CDR1 is SGHRS, CDR2 YFSETQ, per germline. The CDR3 DNA reads TGCGCCAGCAGCACTGGCAGAAACTCCTACGAGCAGTACTTC. Amino acid sequence: CASSTGRNSYEQYF.

V and J are TRBV28 and TRBJ1-5; D is perhaps TRBD1 (5 bases). V lost 4 bases and J 3 bases, leaving 13 bases between the germline ends. This CDR3 has 15 residues. The germline V gene encodes CDR1 MDHEN and CDR2 SYDVKM. This CDR3 reads CASSSRDALNQPQHF. The CDR3 DNA follows: TGTGCCAGCAGTTCCCGGGACGCACTCAATCAGCCCCAGCATTTT.

The chain recombines TRBV18 with TRBJ2-1, with D possibly being TRBD2 (7 bases). Trimming took off 6 bases at V and 0 bases at J, with 18 bases between the two ends. The CDR3 is 17 residues long. Germline lookup yields CDR1 KGHSH and CDR2 LQKENI. CDR3 sequence: CASSRRGAESSYNEQFF. CDR3 bases: TGTGCCAGCTCCCGCCGGGGGGCCGAGAGCTCCTACAATGAGCAGTTCTTC. Supplemented by reference TRBV18 and TRBJ2-1, the full variable domain reads NAGVMQNPRHLVRRRGQEARLRCSPMKGHSHVYWYRQLPEEGLKFMVYLQKENIIDESGMPKERFSAEFPKEGPSILRIQQVVRGDSAAYFCASSRRGAESSYNEQFFGPGTRLTVL.

The chain carries TRBV6-5 and TRBJ2-7, with 7 bases lining up with TRBD1. V was clipped by 0 bases and J by 2 bases; unmatched bases: 7. There are 16 residues in the CDR3. Germline assignment: CDR1 MNHEY and CDR2 SVGAGI. The DNA of the CDR3 is TGTGCCAGCAGTTACTCGGGACAGACACCGACCTACGAGCAGTACTTC. This sequence encodes CASSYSGQTPTYEQYF.

The rearrangement joins TRBV6-6 to TRBJ1-1; D is possibly TRBD1 (5 bases). This CDR3 has 16 residues. The ends were cut back, 6 bases at V and 1 base at J, with 18 bases in the middle. Germline-derived CDR1 and CDR2 are MNHNY and SVGAGI (reference sequence). Here the CDR3 reads CASSRPGDTTNTEAFF. Written as DNA, the CDR3 is TGTGCCAGCAGCCGGCCGGGGGATACTACGAACACTGAAGCTTTCTTT.

The genes are TRBV11-2 and TRBJ2-1; tentative D call: TRBD2 (6 bases). Trimming removed 5 bases at V and 13 bases at J, with 15 bases between. CDR3 length: 12 residues. CDR1 and CDR2 from the germline V gene are SGHAT and FQNNGV. The CDR3 bases are TGTGCCAGCAGCCATGCGGGGTTCCCCCAGTTCTTC. It is translated as CASSHAGFPQFF. Together with reference TRBV11-2 and TRBJ2-1, the CDR3 gives the full variable domain: EAGVAQSPRYKIIEKRQSVAFWCNPISGHATLYWYQQILGQGPKLLIQFQNNGVVDDSQLPKDRFSAERLKGVDSTLKIQPAKLEDSAVYLCASSHAGFPQFFGPGTRLTVL.

V usage is TRBV5-1 and J usage is TRBJ2-7, with D perhaps matching TRBD2 (6 bases). V was trimmed by 3 bases and J by 3 bases, leaving 19 bases between them. The CDR3 totals 16 residues. Germline loops: CDR1 SGHRS, CDR2 YFSETQ. In DNA, the CDR3 is TGCGCCAGCAGCTCATCGGGGGATTTTCAATTCTACGAGCAGTACTTC. It yields the protein CASSSSGDFQFYEQYF.

CDR3 nucleotides: TGTGCCAGCAGCCCTTCGGACAGCTCGTTCTATGGCTACACCTTC. As protein: CASSPSDSSFYGYTF. V is TRBV7-3 and J is TRBJ1-2, with D possibly being TRBD1 (6 bases). Germline CDR1 reads SGHTA; CDR2 reads FQGTGA. CDR3 length equals 15 residues. The V end was cut by 5 bases, the J end by 4 bases, with 17 bases between. The variable domain in full, completed from reference TRBV7-3 and TRBJ1-2, reads GAGVSQTPSNKVTEKGKYVELRCDPISGHTALYWYRQSLGQGPEFLIYFQGTGAADDSGLPNDRFFAVRPEGSVSTLKIQRTERGDSAVYLCASSPSDSSFYGYTFGSGTRLTVV.

A single count supports this clone. The chain joins TRBV4-2 to TRBJ2-3; TRBD1 or TRBD2 may be the D gene (5 bases each). Germline loops: CDR1 LGHNA, CDR2 YNFKEQ. Trimming pared 3 bases from V and 2 bases from J, leaving 15 bases between. The CDR3 spans 16 residues. CDR3 sequence (DNA): TGTGCCAGCAGCCATCGGGACGGAACCATCACAGATACGCAGTATTTT. Its protein product is CASSHRDGTITDTQYF.

The J gene is TRBJ2-2, the V gene TRBV6-6; D possibly corresponds to TRBD1 (5 bases). The V end was cut by 5 bases, the J end by 7 bases, with 14 bases between. Looked up from germline, CDR1 is MNHNY and CDR2 is SVGAGI (reference sequence). The CDR3 consists of 14 residues. CDR3 nucleotide sequence: TGTGCCAGCAGTCGATCAGGGTTTTACGGGGAGCTGTTTTTT. It yields the protein CASSRSGFYGELFF.

CDR3: CASSGQTGVNTEAFF. The CDR3 region has the DNA TGCGCCAGCAGCGGACAGACAGGGGTGAACACTGAAGCTTTCTTT. The J gene is TRBJ1-1, the V gene TRBV5-1; 8 nucleotides align to TRBD1. The CDR3 covers 15 residues. With 4 bases clipped from V and 0 bases from J, the junction kept 5 bases outside the gene matches. From germline, CDR1 is SGHRS and CDR2 YFSETQ.

The CDR3 DNA reads as TGTGCCAGCAGCTTCCGAGCGGGGCCCTCCTACGAGCAGTACTTC. Amino acids: CASSFRAGPSYEQYF. The chain employs TRBV7-3 and TRBJ2-7, with 7 bases that match TRBD2. Germline lookup yields CDR1 SGHTA and CDR2 FQGTGA. The J segment lost 0 bases and the V segment lost 3 bases, leaving 5 bases of the junction unmatched. This CDR3 is built from 15 residues.

The chain recombines TRBV7-7 with TRBJ2-7; maybe TRBD2 (6 bases). The CDR3 covers 15 residues. V was clipped by 4 bases and J by 1 base, with 14 bases between them. Germline-derived CDR1 and CDR2 are SSHAT and FNYEAQ (reference sequence). Here the CDR3 DNA reads TGTGCCAGCAGCTCTAGACTAGGACCTTCCTACGAGCAGTACTTC. It codes for CASSSRLGPSYEQYF.

The chain couples TRBV18 to TRBJ1-5; unclear D gene. The CDR3 sequence is 13 residues long. V lost 2 bases and J 1 base, leaving 3 bases between the germline ends. CDR1 KGHSH and CDR2 LQKENI come from the germline V gene. CDR3 DNA sequence: TGTGCCAGCTCACCAGGGAGCAATCAGCCCCAGCATTTT. Translated: CASSPGSNQPQHF.

CDR3 in amino acids: CASSSMVNSYNSPLHF. CDR3 bases: TGCGCCAGCAGCTCCATGGTCAACTCCTATAATTCACCCCTCCACTTT. The rearrangement links TRBV4-1 to TRBJ1-6; D remains ambiguous. V was shortened by 5 bases and J by 0 bases, with 11 bases between the two germline ends. Looked up from germline, CDR1 is MGHRA and CDR2 is YSYEKL. This CDR3 has 16 residues.

This chain connects TRBV6-6 to TRBJ2-3, with 7 nucleotides matching TRBD2. CDR3 length: 15 amino acids. V shed 2 bases, J shed 4 bases, and the junction held 6 bases outside the gene matches. Germline V gene sequence: CDR1 MNHNY, CDR2 SVGAGI (reference sequence). The CDR3 nucleotides read TGTGCCAGCAGTTACGGGGGAGGGAGCCCAGATACGCAGTATTTT. It specifies CASSYGGGSPDTQYF.

The V call is TRBV13, the J call TRBJ1-6, with TRBD1 matching over 9 bases. V was pared by 3 bases and J by 9 bases, with 6 bases of the junction left unmatched. CDR3 length: 15 amino acids. The germline CDR1 and CDR2 sequences are PRHDT and FYEKMQ (reference sequence). CDR3 region: CASSFRTGEGSPLHF. For the CDR3, the DNA is TGTGCCAGCAGCTTTCGGACAGGGGAAGGTTCACCCCTCCACTTT.

This rearrangement joins TRBV2 to TRBJ2-1; D ambiguous. Deletions cut 3 bases from V and 8 bases from J, with 17 bases between. Looked up from germline, CDR1 is SNHLY and CDR2 is FYNNEI. This CDR3 has 15 residues. The CDR3, as DNA: TGTGCCAGCAGTGATCCAGGATCCTACACCTATGAGCAGTTCTTC. This gives the protein CASSDPGSYTYEQFF.

The genes are TRBV5-5 and TRBJ1-2; the D gene is possibly TRBD1 (6 bases). This CDR3 comprises 16 residues. Germline V gene data show CDR1 as SGHKS and CDR2 as YYEKEE (reference sequence). V lost 4 bases, J lost 2 bases, and 18 bases lay in between. Written as DNA, the CDR3 is TGTGCCAGCAGCCCTCTGGGGGCGAAACTAAACTATGGCTACACCTTC. Translating it yields CASSPLGAKLNYGYTF.